What follows describes a single T cell receptor (beta chain). The antigen is undetermined. A much larger clone is a single base away; this may be a read error. The CDR3 is 17 residues long. Germline assignment: CDR1 SGHRS and CDR2 YFSETQ. This sample stems from a study of CD8+CD57+ T cells in acquired aplastic anemia. Study as a whole: On average, sorted CD4+ and CD8+ cells gave roughly 2.9 ug of DNA. Sequencing produced an average of about 10 million reads per healthy donor for CD4+ cells. Study outcomes and limitations: Both patients and controls carried the same twenty-nine CD8+ CDR3 sequences. Controls did not differ significantly from patients in CD8+ Simpson's diversity.

For CDR3 and TCR beta VDJ profiling, genomic DNA was the template used. MiXCR was run by TCRdb on the reads, yielding one entry per CDR3 protein. The data contain some 180,000 distinct CDR3 sequences, roughly half of them singletons. The chain links TRBV5-1 to TRBJ2-1; no clear D. Specimen: sorted CD4+, CD8+, or CD8+CD57+ T cells (not recorded which) from PBMCs. The sequence derives from a human donor in good health. The CDR3 region is CASSLEDGSYYYNEQSF. The CDR3 nucleotides read TGCGCCAGCAGCTTGGAGGACGGGTCGTACTACTACAATGAGCAGTCCTTC.